This T cell receptor (beta chain) emerged from a study of identical twins (TCRdb year 2016). With regard to the full study: To test whether fetal clonotypes persist, this study deep-sequenced TCR alpha and beta repertoires from monozygotic twins, from unrelated adults of various ages, and from cord blood. To rule out contamination, replicate twin experiments were performed at different times with different library preparation protocols. Overall results and qualifications from the work: Because the same donors could not be followed over many years, the conclusions relied on cross-sectional statistical analysis. In monozygotic twins, out-of-frame TCR alpha sharing was systematically underestimated by recombination models, although the models agreed with sharing between unrelated individuals. Compared with coincidental sharing between unrelated individuals, out-of-frame TCR alpha sequences shared between twins had an excess of sequences with low generation probability. In beta out-of-frame sequences, excess twin sharing was weaker, because having fewer shared sequences lowered the signal-to-noise ratio. Invariant T cells such as MAIT and iNKT could partly confound zero-insertion analyses, although diverse VJ usage argued against such confounding for most clonotypes. Fewer insertions were carried by abundant cord blood beta clonotypes, a similar but weaker trend appeared in young adult naive repertoires, and no such trend appeared in memory repertoires.

Measured from the cysteine to the phenylalanine, the CDR3 is 14 residues long. The kept DNA is CDR3 alone, 42 bases in frame from the first base. Cut back by 4 bases and 3 bases, the V and J ends lie 12 bases apart. Per the germline V gene, SGDLS is the CDR1 and YYNGEE is the CDR2. All donors were healthy Caucasians. Three pairs of female monozygotic twins, all aged roughly 18 to 30 years, were included in the twin cohort. Peripheral blood mononuclear cells were the source from which RNA for the TCR libraries was isolated. Library generation was performed with 5' RACE. Sequencing was performed on an Illumina HiSeq 2000. Template switching added a universal primer binding site, and the final cDNA carried a unique molecular identifier that allowed TCR cDNA molecules to be counted accurately. Specific primers in the conserved constant-segment region were used to synthesize first-strand cDNA for the TCR alpha and beta chains. To control for contamination, every cDNA library was double barcoded, receiving both a SMART-Mk sample barcode and Illumina barcodes. TruSeq adapter sequences, together with Illumina sample barcodes, were added in two successive PCR steps. The Illumina HiSeq platform was used with custom primers to sequence TCR alpha and beta cDNA libraries. The study's processing was this. MiGEC was used to process raw reads and extract unique molecular identifiers, and MiXCR was used to find CDR3 positions. For each individual, recombination models were inferred using an EM algorithm with the repgenHMM and IGoR tools. Shared clonotype analysis was performed with the tcR package in R, normalizing sharing by the product of cloneset sizes. Out-of-frame nonproductive sequences were analyzed to study raw recombination free of thymic and clonal selection effects. TCRdb took the public reads, trimmed them with fastp at Q25, ran MiXCR for clone calling and kept in-frame beta chains. Entries that share a CDR3 protein sequence are merged under the most common genes and DNA. The V and J calls come from TCRdb's annotation, not from the publication. The sample records around 960,000 distinct CDR3 sequences, 9% to 15% of which are singletons. The ten largest clones add up to about 1.5% of the sample.

In its sample, this clonotype was seen many times. The target of this receptor is not known. No base qualities exist here, and no much larger clone lies one base off it. A further study also used this sample, focusing on yellow fever vaccine responses in identical twins. That second report states: According to the authors, the vaccine-induced T cell response in identical twins seemed to be partly convergent and partly specific to each individual. In identical twins, the study followed T cell clones that responded to the vaccine with precision.

The sequencing sample was made of PBMCs. This receptor was taken from a woman aged 18 to 35 in good health. The chain is encoded by TRBV9 joined to TRBJ2-3; the D segment cannot be called with confidence. The nucleotide sequence is given as TGTGCCAGCAGCTATGACTCATTTACAGATACGCAGTATTTT. It is translated as CASSYDSFTDTQYF. Where the CDR3 stops, the reference TRBV9 and TRBJ2-3 genes take over; the full variable domain is DSGVTQTPKHLITATGQRVTLRCSPRSGDLSVYWYQQSLDQGLQFLIQYYNGEERAKGNILERFSAQQFPDLHSELNLSSLELGDSALYFCASSYDSFTDTQYFGPGTRLTVL.